Included here is one TCR beta chain sequence, with context. The data originate from a study of blood T cell repertoires in COVID-19. Study context: T cells, B-cell-depleted T cells, or PBMCs supplied cDNA or gDNA.

Seattle participants joined during active infection and were tracked over time. Looked up from germline, CDR1 is SGHAT and CDR2 is FQNNGV. V was pared by 2 bases and J by 4 bases, with 12 bases between. This CDR3 region has 15 residues. Measured with immunoSEQ multiplex PCR; TCRdb has only the in-frame clones, and not every one. In the table there are more than 200,000 clones, approximately 90% of which are singletons. The sample consisted of peripheral blood. The source of this sequence is a woman aged 30 to 39 with COVID-19, enrolled during active disease. This sequence joins TRBV11-2 and TRBJ2-1; D is perhaps TRBD2 (7 bases). CDR3 region: CASSLRGDIYNEQFF. The CDR3 coding sequence is TGTGCCAGCAGCTTACGGGGGGACATTTACAATGAGCAGTTCTTC.